These T cell receptor beta chains were read from a single sample in a study of blood T cell repertoires in COVID-19. Only in-frame clones appear in the TCRdb table, and some are missing; sequencing was by immunoSEQ multiplex PCR. Of more than 95,000 clones listed, more than 80% are singletons. The sequenced material came from peripheral blood. These receptors all come from a woman aged 80 or older with COVID-19, enrolled during active disease. Both conserved end residues are part of each CDR3. The D gene is left open where the match is weak. Clone size appears in some rows only: once, few, many, or a class for an expanded clone.

j_call,clone_size,d_call,v_call,cdr3_aa,cdr3_nt
TRBJ2-1,.,.,TRBV19,CASSITGARNGEQFF,TGTGCCAGTAGTATAACGGGAGCTCGTAACGGTGAGCAGTTCTTC
TRBJ1-2,.,.,TRBV28,CASSDGGSYGHTF,TGTGCCAGCAGTGATGGGGGGAGCTATGGCCACACCTTC
TRBJ2-7,few,TRBD1,TRBV19,CASSETGGHEQYF,TGTGCCAGTAGTGAGACAGGGGGCCACGAGCAGTACTTC
TRBJ2-3,.,TRBD1,TRBV6-5,CASRGQGIDTQYF,TGTGCCAGCAGGGGACAGGGGATAGATACGCAGTATTTT
TRBJ2-7,.,.,TRBV9,CASSVNYEQYF,TGTGCCAGCAGCGTTAACTACGAGCAGTACTTC
TRBJ1-2,.,.,TRBV29-1,CSVGGGLPNYGYTF,TGCAGCGTTGGGGGGGGCCTCCCTAACTATGGCTACACCTTC
TRBJ1-2,once,TRBD1,TRBV9,CASSTRQGATGSRGYTF,TGTGCCAGCAGCACCCGACAGGGGGCGACGGGTTCGAGAGGCTACACCTTC
TRBJ1-6,.,.,TRBV5-6,CASSLSPGLNNSPLHF,TGTGCCAGCAGCTTATCGCCGGGACTTAATAATTCACCCCTCCACTTT
TRBJ2-5,few,.,TRBV16,CASSHKETQYF,TGTGCCAGCAGCCATAAAGAGACCCAGTACTTC
TRBJ2-1,few,TRBD2,TRBV5-1,CASSLVPRESLFF,TGCGCCAGCAGCTTGGTACCGCGGGAGAGTTTGTTCTTC
TRBJ2-3,.,TRBD2,TRBV7-8,CASSLGSLAGWTDTQYF,TGTGCCAGCAGCTTAGGCTCGTTAGCGGGATGGACAGATACGCAGTATTTT
TRBJ2-4,.,.,TRBV19,CASSILGQGPSSAKNIQYF,TGTGCCAGTAGTATTCTGGGACAAGGCCCCTCCTCGGCCAAAAACATTCAGTACTTC
TRBJ1-2,.,.,TRBV29-1,CSVERGLYGYTF,TGCAGCGTTGAACGGGGTCTCTATGGCTACACCTTC
TRBJ1-5,.,.,TRBV6-5,CASSGNQPQHF,TGTGCCAGCAGCGGGAATCAGCCCCAGCATTTT
TRBJ2-3,once,.,TRBV7-3,CASSQESLDTQYF,TGTGCCAGCAGCCAGGAATCCTTGGATACGCAGTATTTT
TRBJ2-3,.,TRBD2,TRBV7-8,CASSKTGTSGTDTQYF,TGTGCCAGCAGCAAGACCGGGACTAGCGGCACAGATACGCAGTATTTT
TRBJ2-3,.,TRBD2,TRBV3-1/TRBV3-2,CASSQELGRSGDTQYF,TGTGCCAGCAGCCAAGAGCTCGGGAGGTCTGGAGATACGCAGTATTTT
TRBJ2-7,.,TRBD1,TRBV7-2,CASSLGGQGYEQYF,TGTGCCAGCAGCTTAGGGGGACAGGGCTACGAGCAGTACTTC
TRBJ1-1,few,.,TRBV28,CASNKAGVGTNTEAFF,TGTGCCAGCAACAAAGCAGGGGTCGGCACGAACACTGAAGCTTTCTTT
TRBJ2-1,.,TRBD2,TRBV11-3,CASARGGYNEQFF,TGTGCCAGCGCCCGGGGGGGTTACAATGAGCAGTTCTTC
TRBJ2-2,.,TRBD2,TRBV19,CASRTSGYNGELFF,TGTGCCAGCCGGACTAGCGGGTATAACGGGGAGCTGTTTTTT
TRBJ2-3,.,.,TRBV5-1,CASRSQGLSTDTQYF,TGCGCCAGCAGATCCCAGGGATTAAGCACAGATACGCAGTATTTT
TRBJ2-5,.,.,TRBV11-3,CASSLAGETQYF,TGTGCCAGCAGCTTAGCGGGAGAGACCCAGTACTTC
TRBJ2-1,once,TRBD2,TRBV5-4,CASSRAGGVSEQFF,TGTGCCAGCAGTAGAGCGGGAGGCGTAAGTGAGCAGTTCTTC
TRBJ1-5,.,TRBD1,TRBV5-1,CASSSGTGGNQPQHF,TGCGCCAGCAGCTCGGGGACAGGGGGGAATCAGCCCCAGCATTTT
TRBJ1-2,once,.,TRBV28,CASTGVLYYGYTF,TGTGCCAGCACAGGGGTTTTATACTATGGCTACACCTTC
TRBJ1-4,few,.,TRBV3-1/TRBV3-2,CASSHDDISWRGEKLFF,TGTGCCAGCAGCCACGATGATATTTCTTGGCGGGGTGAAAAACTGTTTTTT
TRBJ2-7,.,.,TRBV5-1,CASTPEGGGREQYF,TGCGCCAGCACCCCGGAAGGGGGGGGCCGCGAGCAGTACTTC
TRBJ1-1,.,TRBD1,TRBV6-5,CASRPAGGRGTEAFF,TGTGCCAGCAGACCCGCAGGGGGCAGAGGCACTGAAGCTTTCTTT
TRBJ1-5,.,TRBD1,TRBV6-4,CASSDSRTGKGYSNQPQHF,TGTGCCAGCAGTGACTCTAGGACAGGGAAGGGGTATAGCAATCAGCCCCAGCATTTT
TRBJ2-1,.,TRBD2,TRBV7-2,CASSLSSGRYNEQFF,TGTGCCAGCAGCTTATCTAGCGGGAGATACAATGAGCAGTTCTTC
TRBJ1-5,.,.,TRBV19,CASSTHRSGERNQPQHF,TGTGCCAGTAGTACACACAGATCAGGGGAGCGCAATCAGCCCCAGCATTTT
TRBJ2-7,.,.,TRBV4-3,CASSQDFLVSYEQYF,TGCGCCAGCAGCCAAGATTTCCTAGTCTCCTACGAGCAGTACTTC
TRBJ2-7,.,.,TRBV28,CASSVAGTRGEQYF,TGTGCCAGCAGTGTGGCGGGGACCAGGGGGGAGCAGTACTTC
TRBJ1-2,.,.,TRBV6-6,CASSFSDMLYGYTF,TGTGCCAGCAGTTTTTCCGACATGCTGTATGGCTACACCTTC
TRBJ2-7,once,.,TRBV19,CASSPPLGGGGQYF,TGTGCCAGTAGTCCCCCCTTGGGCGGTGGAGGGCAGTACTTC
TRBJ2-3,.,TRBD2,TRBV6-4,CASRVELAGDPSTDTQYF,TGTGCCAGCAGGGTTGAGCTAGCGGGAGACCCTAGCACAGATACGCAGTATTTT
TRBJ2-7,.,.,TRBV6-2/TRBV6-3,CASSYSFGGHGEQYF,TGTGCCAGCAGTTACTCTTTTGGGGGACATGGCGAGCAGTACTTC
TRBJ2-7,.,.,TRBV5-1,CASSSRGEQYF,TGCGCCAGCAGCAGTAGGGGCGAGCAGTACTTC
TRBJ2-3,.,TRBD1,TRBV5-4,CASSLIGQGGTDTQYF,TGTGCCAGCAGCTTGATCGGACAGGGGGGAACAGATACGCAGTATTTT
TRBJ2-2,few,TRBD1,TRBV19,CASRKTGKAGELFF,TGTGCCAGTAGAAAGACAGGGAAAGCCGGGGAGCTGTTTTTT
TRBJ1-5,.,TRBD1,TRBV10-3,CAISEVDRGDQPQHF,TGTGCCATCAGTGAAGTAGACAGGGGGGATCAGCCCCAGCATTTT